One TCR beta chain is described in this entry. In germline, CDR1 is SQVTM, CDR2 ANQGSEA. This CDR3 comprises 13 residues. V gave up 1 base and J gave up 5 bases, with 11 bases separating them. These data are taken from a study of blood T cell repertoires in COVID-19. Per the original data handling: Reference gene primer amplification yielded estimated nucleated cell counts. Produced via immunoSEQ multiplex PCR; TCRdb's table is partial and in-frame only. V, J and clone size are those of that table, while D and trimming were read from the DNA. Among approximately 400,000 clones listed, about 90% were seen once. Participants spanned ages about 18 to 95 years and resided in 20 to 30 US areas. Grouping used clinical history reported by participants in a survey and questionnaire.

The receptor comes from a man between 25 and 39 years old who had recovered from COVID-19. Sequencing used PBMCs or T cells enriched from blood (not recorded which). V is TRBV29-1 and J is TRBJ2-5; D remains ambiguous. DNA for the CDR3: TGCAGCGTTGAAGGAGAGCTCGGGGAGACCCAGTACTTC. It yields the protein CSVEGELGETQYF.